This is a list of T cell receptor beta chains from one sample in a study of cytomegalovirus exposure and HLA in healthy donors. The method was immunoSEQ multiplex PCR; TCRdb's version includes in-frame clones alone and lacks a portion of them. The sample has about 100,000 clones, 95% seen once. Source material: PBMCs. These receptors all stem from a woman in her late teens or twenties in good health and CMV-seronegative. CDR3s include the opening cysteine and the closing phenylalanine or tryptophan. The D gene is left open where the match is weak. Where a row states a size, it is once, few, many or the class of an expanded clone; other rows omit it.

J gene	V gene	D gene	clone size	CDR3 protein
TRBJ1-5	TRBV27	TRBD1	NA	CASSLLGTGSGQPQHF
TRBJ2-1	TRBV11-3	NA	NA	CASSWGGGQSEQFF
TRBJ1-2	TRBV4-2	NA	NA	CASSPGTLKEGYTF
TRBJ1-5	TRBV5-1	NA	NA	CASSLGAGNQPQHF
TRBJ1-6	TRBV11-1	NA	once	CASSVRRGGNSALHF
TRBJ2-7	TRBV5-1	TRBD2	once	CASSSSTGTSGAYEQYF
TRBJ1-1	TRBV9	NA	NA	CASSVGNRLGVDTEAFF
TRBJ1-1	TRBV11-2	NA	NA	CASSGTGITEAFF
TRBJ2-2	TRBV6-6	TRBD2	NA	CASRGMGGTVPGELFF
TRBJ1-2	TRBV5-1	NA	NA	CASRANLGYTF
TRBJ2-7	TRBV19	NA	NA	CASSRAGRQAPSPYEQYF
TRBJ1-1	TRBV7-9	TRBD1	once	CASSTDRVPEAFF
TRBJ1-5	TRBV28	NA	NA	CASSPYDRDQPQHF
TRBJ1-5	TRBV28	TRBD1	NA	CASRPGQRNQPQHF
TRBJ1-6	TRBV2	NA	NA	CASSVYSPLHF
TRBJ2-7	TRBV7-2	NA	NA	CASSSDISSYEQYF
TRBJ2-1	TRBV5-1	TRBD2	NA	CASSLVAGSYNEQFF
TRBJ2-1	TRBV7-8	TRBD1	NA	CASSLGQGDYNEQFF
TRBJ2-3	TRBV12-5	NA	NA	CASGLSGVQGTDTQYF
TRBJ2-2	TRBV7-8	NA	once	CASSPEGGLSTGELFF
TRBJ1-6	TRBV10-3	NA	NA	CAISSTGSNSPLHF
TRBJ1-2	TRBV6-5	NA	NA	CASSYSQGEGNYGYTF
TRBJ1-1	TRBV5-6	NA	once	CASSLGGSWAEAFF
TRBJ2-2	TRBV4-2	TRBD2	NA	CASSQIVRGGLSNTGELFF
TRBJ2-7	TRBV10-3	TRBD1	NA	CAISEGQTLSYEQYF
TRBJ2-7	TRBV6-6	NA	NA	CASRHRAQGTYEQYF
TRBJ2-7	TRBV4-2	NA	once	CASSQGSSYEQYF
TRBJ2-5	TRBV2	NA	NA	CASSEWGGLETQYF
TRBJ2-7	TRBV19	NA	NA	CASTTYHGSSYEQYF
TRBJ1-3	TRBV28	NA	NA	CASRPGFVNTIYF
TRBJ2-3	TRBV7-9	TRBD2	NA	CASSYSGGTDTQYF
TRBJ1-6	TRBV4-1	TRBD1	NA	CASSQEIGQGYNSPLHF
TRBJ1-5	TRBV5-1	TRBD1	once	CASSTRQGLLLLSNQPQHF
TRBJ2-7	TRBV5-1	NA	NA	CASSLGSGEQYF
TRBJ2-1	TRBV2	TRBD1	NA	CASSGPFRTGSYNEQFF
TRBJ2-6	TRBV5-1	TRBD1	NA	CASSGLQGARAVTSSGANVLTF
TRBJ1-3	TRBV11-2	TRBD1	NA	CASSLDRVEGNTIYF
TRBJ2-3	TRBV6-6	TRBD2	NA	CASLGLAGAPTDTQYF
TRBJ1-6	TRBV2	NA	NA	CASSGDIVYNSPLHF
TRBJ1-2	TRBV7-2	TRBD1	NA	CASSWGQGGGGYTF
TRBJ1-3	TRBV4-2	NA	NA	CASSPRTESGNTIYF
TRBJ2-7	TRBV9	NA	NA	CASSVGTLPGEQYF
TRBJ1-2	TRBV15	NA	NA	CATRQLEYGYTF
TRBJ1-3	TRBV5-8	TRBD1	NA	CASSLGTGAFTGNTIYF
TRBJ1-1	TRBV9	NA	NA	CASSVEAGVTEAFF
TRBJ2-7	TRBV6-1	TRBD1	NA	CASSEDPRDRVFEQYF
TRBJ1-2	TRBV18	TRBD1	NA	CASSPRSDGTGYRGYTF
TRBJ1-2	TRBV5-8	NA	NA	CASSSTGSNYGYTF
TRBJ2-7	TRBV5-8	TRBD1	NA	CASSLKGGLGLYEQYF
TRBJ2-4	TRBV5-1	TRBD1	NA	CASSNRDRGRGNIQYF
TRBJ1-2	TRBV10-3	TRBD1	NA	CAISETWTGDGYGYTF
TRBJ1-1	TRBV28	NA	once	CASNLLGTSSTPHTEAFF
TRBJ2-1	TRBV7-3	TRBD2	once	CASSARTSGGHYNEQFF
TRBJ2-6	TRBV4-3	NA	NA	CASSEAGANVLTF
TRBJ2-7	TRBV6-1	TRBD1	NA	CASSEGDRGYEQYF
TRBJ1-2	TRBV19	TRBD1	once	CASRNRDRVNYGYTF